What follows describes a single T cell receptor (beta chain). The data originate from a study of cytomegalovirus exposure and HLA in healthy donors. Study-wide background: The 120 validation repertoires used the same platform as the approximately 670 first-cohort repertoires (as reported by a later analysis).

Here immunoSEQ multiplex PCR was the method, and the copy in TCRdb shows in-frame clones only, minus some. Here the sample spans under 100,000 clones, roughly 96% being singletons. This CDR3 contains 16 residues. The germline CDR1 and CDR2 sequences are LGHNA and YNFKEQ. Trimming at V came to 4 bases and at J to 2 bases, leaving 6 bases not matched to a gene. The clonotype comes from a woman between 18 and 29 years old in good health and CMV-seronegative. J is TRBJ2-5 and V is TRBV4-2; 11 bases map to TRBD1. The specimen sequenced was PBMCs. CDR3 in amino acids: CASSRVGQGAQETQYF. The CDR3 DNA follows: TGTGCCAGCAGCCGCGTAGGACAGGGGGCTCAAGAGACCCAGTACTTC.